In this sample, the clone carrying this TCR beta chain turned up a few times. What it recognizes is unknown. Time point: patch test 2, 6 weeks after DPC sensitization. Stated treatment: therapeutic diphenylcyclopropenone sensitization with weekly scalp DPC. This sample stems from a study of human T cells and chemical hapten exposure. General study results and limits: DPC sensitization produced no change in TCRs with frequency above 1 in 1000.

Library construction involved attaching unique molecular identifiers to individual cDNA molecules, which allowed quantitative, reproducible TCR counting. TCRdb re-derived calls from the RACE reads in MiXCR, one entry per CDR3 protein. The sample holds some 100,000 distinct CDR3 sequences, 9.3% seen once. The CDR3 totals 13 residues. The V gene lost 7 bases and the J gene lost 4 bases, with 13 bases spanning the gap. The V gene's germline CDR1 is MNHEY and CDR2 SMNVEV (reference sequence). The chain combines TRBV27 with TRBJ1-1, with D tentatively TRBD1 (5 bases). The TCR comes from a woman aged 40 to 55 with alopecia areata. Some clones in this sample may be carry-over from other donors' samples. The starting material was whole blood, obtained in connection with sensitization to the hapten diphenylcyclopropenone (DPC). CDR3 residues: CASMAGGGTEAFF. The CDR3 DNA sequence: TGTGCCAGCATGGCCGGGGGTGGCACTGAAGCTTTCTTT.